This T cell receptor beta chain appears in the sequencing data of a study of beta chain features in type 1 diabetes. About the study: Examination of sorted cells across all samples involved around 100,000,000 cells.

The study's findings and limits: Patients showed naive, central memory and Treg TCRB repertoires that appeared more similar than those of healthy donors. People with Type 1 diabetes carried modestly yet significantly shorter TCRB CDR3s in all four CD4+ subsets. cDNA-based sequencing might over-represent cells highly expressing TCR.

V was trimmed by 0 bases and J by 4 bases, leaving 17 bases between them. CDR3 length equals 17 residues. Germline CDR1 and CDR2: LNHDA and SQIVND (reference sequence). Expressed TCRB transcripts were sequenced because the entire RNA isolate underwent reverse transcription. Generated by immunoSEQ multiplex PCR, the TCRdb table keeps only in-frame clones and is missing some. Of roughly 450,000 clones in the sample, more than 11% are singletons; the top ten hold roughly 0.038%. This clone came up a few times. What it recognizes is unknown. This TCR derives from a man aged 25-45 years in good health. Specimen: naive CD4+ T cells from blood. This chain links TRBV19 with TRBJ2-3, with TRBD2 as a possible D gene (5 bases). The CDR3 loop reads CASSIEIGSGDSDTQYF. CDR3 nucleotide sequence: TGTGCCAGTAGTATAGAGATCGGCAGCGGAGATTCAGATACGCAGTATTTT.